One T cell receptor beta chain is described in this entry. Its target is unknown. The assay ran at deep level. Every immunoSEQ plate was one replicate of a subset's evenly spread DNA. Libraries were prepared by immunoSEQ multiplex PCR; TCRdb keeps only in-frame clonotypes and omits some of them. The sample comprises about 450,000 clones, around 79% of which are singletons, and roughly 13% rests with the top ten. The entry originates in a study of shared clonotypes between healthy human individuals. Findings and limits, study-wide: Sampling involved blood alone; tissue repertoires likely differ. Sequencing depth was expected to affect clonotype sharing among donors.

Germline assignment: CDR1 SGHTA and CDR2 FQGTGA. The CDR3 extends over 12 amino acids. Between the trimmed V and J ends, which lost 2 bases and 11 bases, there was a span of 12 bases. The receptor was derived from a woman aged 35 to 49 in good health. Some clones in this sample may be carry-over from other donors' samples. The sample taken for sequencing was PBMCs. This chain connects TRBV7-3 to TRBJ2-5; possibly TRBD2 for D (5 bases). CDR3 region: CASSLPEGVQYF. CDR3 in DNA: TGTGCCAGCAGCTTACCCGAGGGAGTGCAGTACTTC.